These 21 T cell receptor beta chains were sequenced from one sample in a study of cytomegalovirus exposure and HLA in healthy donors. Some clones are missing from TCRdb's copy, which holds only in-frame ones; the method was immunoSEQ multiplex PCR. Of under 250,000 clones listed, around four fifths were seen once; the top ten hold 5.5% to 6.5%. The sequencing input was PBMCs. These receptor sequences come from a woman aged 18-29 years in good health and CMV-seronegative.

The chain couples TRBV11-2 to TRBJ2-5; a possible D gene is TRBD2 (7 bases). CDR1 is SGHAT, CDR2 FQNNGV, per germline. This CDR3 is 15 amino acids long. Deletions cut 2 bases from V and 4 bases from J, with 14 bases between. The CDR3 nucleotides read TGTGCCAGCAGCTTATCCGGGGGGCTAGGAGAGACCCAGTACTTC. The encoded protein is CASSLSGGLGETQYF.

V usage is TRBV18 and J usage is TRBJ1-5; a weak D match, TRBD1 (6 bases). Germline V gene lookup returns CDR1 KGHSH and CDR2 LQKENI. CDR3 size: 13 residues. The V end lost 3 bases, the J end lost 4 bases, and 7 bases lay between the germline ends. The CDR3 DNA follows: TGTGCCAGCTCACCTGGGACAAATCAGCCCCAGCATTTT. It encodes CASSPGTNQPQHF.

This chain connects TRBV19 to TRBJ1-2; the D gene is possibly TRBD1 (5 bases). Deletions cut 4 bases from V and 6 bases from J, with 12 bases between. Germline loops: CDR1 LNHDA, CDR2 SQIVND (reference sequence). This CDR3 has 13 amino acids. As DNA, the CDR3 is TGTGCCAGTAGTACCAGTAGGGGTAATGGCTACACCTTC. This codes for CASSTSRGNGYTF.

This clone has only a few counts. The rearrangement uses TRBV5-1 and TRBJ1-1; 7 bases match TRBD1. The CDR3 is 14 amino acids. The germline V gene encodes CDR1 SGHRS and CDR2 YFSETQ. Unmatched junction bases numbered 3, after V lost 4 bases and J lost 0 bases. The CDR3 sequence: CASSQQGMNTEAFF. The CDR3 DNA is TGCGCCAGCAGCCAACAGGGGATGAACACTGAAGCTTTCTTT.

The chain carries TRBV2 and TRBJ2-2, with TRBD2 identical over 15 bases. The ends lost 6 bases at V and 7 bases at J; junction bases unmatched: 6. Germline V lookup: CDR1 SNHLY, CDR2 FYNNEI. This CDR3 is built from 16 residues. Here the CDR3 DNA reads TGTGCCAGCAGCCCCGGACTAGCGGGAGGGGACGGGGAGCTGTTTTTT. Its translation: CASSPGLAGGDGELFF. Looking up the rest from reference TRBV2 and TRBJ2-2 gives the full variable domain: EPEVTQTPSHQVTQMGQEVILRCVPISNHLYFYWYRQILGQKVEFLVSFYNNEISEKSEIFDDQFSVERPDGSNFTLKIRSTKLEDSAMYFCASSPGLAGGDGELFFGEGSRLTVL.

The rearrangement joins TRBV30 to TRBJ1-2, with D uncertain. CDR1 is GTSNPN and CDR2 is SVGIG in the germline V gene (reference sequence). This CDR3 spans 12 amino acids. The V and J ends lost 2 bases and 8 bases respectively, with 12 bases between them. The CDR3 protein is CAWSPSQRGYTF. The CDR3 nucleotides read TGTGCCTGGAGTCCCTCACAGAGGGGCTACACCTTC.

The gene calls are TRBV4-1 and TRBJ2-5, with TRBD2 matching over 8 bases. In germline, CDR1 is MGHRA, CDR2 YSYEKL. V dropped 6 bases and J dropped 3; count of bases not matched to a gene: 6. The CDR3 is made up of 14 amino acids. The CDR3 sequence: CASRVRAGEETQYF. The CDR3 bases are TGCGCCAGCAGGGTCCGAGCGGGAGAAGAGACCCAGTACTTC.

The chain carries TRBV6-5 and TRBJ1-2, with 8 bases matching TRBD1. This CDR3 region has 14 residues. Germline values: CDR1 MNHEY, CDR2 SVGAGI. The junction had 6 bases not matched to a gene; V was cut back by 5 bases and J by 4 bases. CDR3 in amino acids: CASSRQGKGYGYTF. The CDR3 DNA follows: TGTGCCAGCAGTAGACAGGGGAAGGGCTATGGCTACACCTTC.

This chain links TRBV7-6 with TRBJ2-7; no reliable D call. V dropped 1 base and J dropped 6 bases, with 10 bases sitting between them. CDR3 size: 13 residues. Per germline, CDR1 SGHVS and CDR2 FNYEAQ. The chain's CDR3 is CASSLGGTVEQYF. The DNA of the CDR3 is TGTGCCAGCAGCTTAGGTGGTACGGTCGAGCAGTACTTC. The whole variable domain, remainder taken from reference TRBV7-6 and TRBJ2-7, is GAGVSQSPRYKVTKRGQDVALRCDPISGHVSLYWYRQALGQGPEFLTYFNYEAQQDKSGLPNDRFSAERPEGSISTLTIQRTEQRDSAMYRCASSLGGTVEQYFGPGTRLTVT.

The J gene is TRBJ2-1, the V gene TRBV6-1; 7 bases align to TRBD1. Unmatched junction bases numbered 11, after V lost 2 bases and J lost 4 bases. The CDR3 has 17 residues. CDR1 is MNHNS, CDR2 SASEGT, per germline. The chain's CDR3 is CASSEIRVRQGYNEQFF. In DNA, the CDR3 is TGTGCCAGCAGTGAAATTAGGGTCCGACAGGGTTACAATGAGCAGTTCTTC.

This clone showed up just a few times. CDR3 DNA sequence: TGTGCCAGCAGTTTATCGAGACAGGGGGCGCGGCCGCAGTACTTC. Translation gives CASSLSRQGARPQYF. This chain connects TRBV28 to TRBJ2-7; 10 positions agree with TRBD1. The length of the CDR3 is 15 residues. Unmatched junction bases numbered 9, after V lost 1 base and J lost 9 bases. Per the germline V gene, CDR1 is MDHEN and CDR2 is SYDVKM.

The rearrangement joins TRBV5-1 to TRBJ1-5; D remains unclear. This CDR3 contains 14 residues. Trimming cost V 0 bases and J 2 bases, with 6 bases left between them. Germline V gives CDR1 SGHRS, CDR2 YFSETQ. This chain's CDR3 is CASSLDGGNQPQHF. CDR3 sequence (DNA): TGCGCCAGCAGCTTGGATGGGGGCAATCAGCCCCAGCATTTT.

V gene TRBV28 combines with J gene TRBJ1-4; 7 bases map to TRBD1. The CDR3 runs to 15 residues. Germline loops: CDR1 MDHEN, CDR2 SYDVKM. V lost 6 bases, J lost 2 bases, and 6 bases stayed unmatched. The CDR3 is CASRGGSMTNEKLFF. As DNA, the CDR3 is TGTGCCAGCAGAGGGGGCTCTATGACTAATGAAAAACTGTTTTTT.

V is TRBV5-1 and J is TRBJ2-5; possibly TRBD2 for D (6 bases). CDR1 and CDR2 (germline): SGHRS, YFSETQ. The CDR3 length is 12 residues. V dropped 4 bases and J dropped 5 bases, with 9 bases sitting between them. CDR3 residues: CASSAAGETQYF. In DNA form, the CDR3 reads TGCGCCAGCAGCGCCGCGGGGGAGACCCAGTACTTC.

The V and J genes are TRBV7-9 and TRBJ1-5, with D possibly being TRBD1 (6 bases). Trimming left V 5 bases short and J 6 bases short, with 8 bases between. Per germline, CDR1 SEHNR and CDR2 FQNEAQ (reference sequence). CDR3 size: 12 residues. The CDR3 protein is CASSRGGQPQHF. The CDR3 DNA reads as TGTGCCAGCAGCAGGGGGGGTCAGCCCCAGCATTTT.

This clone was found once. The J gene is TRBJ2-7, the V gene TRBV30, with a weak D call TRBD1 (5 bases). CDR1 and CDR2 from the germline V gene are GTSNPN and SVGIG (reference sequence). The V end lost 6 bases, the J end lost 3 bases, and 18 bases lay between the germline ends. CDR3 size: 14 residues. CDR3 DNA sequence: TGTGCCTGTTCCGTTTGGGGCCGCGGCTACGAGCAGTACTTC. Protein product: CACSVWGRGYEQYF. The full variable domain, rest sourced from reference TRBV30 and TRBJ2-7, is SQTIHQWPATLVQPVGSPLSLECTVEGTSNPNLYWYRQAAGRGLQLLFYSVGIGQISSEVPQNLSASRPQDRQFILSSKKLLLSDSGFYLCACSVWGRGYEQYFGPGTRLTVT.

The V call is TRBV2, the J call TRBJ2-5; 8 positions agree with TRBD1. Per the germline V gene, CDR1 is SNHLY and CDR2 is FYNNEI. The CDR3 runs 14 residues. The V segment lost 7 bases and the J segment 4 bases; nucleotides outside the gene matches: 8. The CDR3 region has the DNA TGTGCCAGCAATCCGGGACAGGTGGTAGAGACCCAGTACTTC. Amino acids: CASNPGQVVETQYF.

CDR3 amino acids: CASRKDRGYGYTF. As DNA, the CDR3 is TGTGCCAGCAGAAAGGACAGGGGATATGGCTACACCTTC. V usage is TRBV6-5 and J usage is TRBJ1-2; 9 nucleotides agree with TRBD1. Trimming cost V 6 bases and J 5 bases; bases outside gene matches: 4. CDR3 size: 13 residues. From germline, CDR1 is MNHEY and CDR2 SVGAGI.

This chain uses TRBV28 with TRBJ2-1; 9 bases match TRBD2. Per the germline V gene, CDR1 is MDHEN and CDR2 is SYDVKM. This CDR3 region has 16 residues. V was clipped by 6 bases and J by 2 bases; unmatched bases: 8. The CDR3 DNA reads as TGTGCCAGCAGCCGTTTAGCGGGAGCCACCTACAATGAGCAGTTCTTC. Translating it yields CASSRLAGATYNEQFF.

The chain joins TRBV5-1 to TRBJ1-2; D call uncertain. CDR1 is SGHRS, CDR2 YFSETQ, per germline. This CDR3 spans 13 amino acids. V lost 1 base and J lost 1, with 5 bases in between. Here the CDR3 reads CASSLTDNYGYTF. The CDR3 region has the DNA TGCGCCAGCAGCTTGACCGATAACTATGGCTACACCTTC.

This sequence joins TRBV28 and TRBJ2-7; 12 bases fit TRBD2. The CDR3 is 17 amino acids. Germline CDR1 is MDHEN and CDR2 is SYDVKM. Unmatched junction bases numbered 11, after V lost 5 bases and J lost 3 bases. The CDR3 region has the DNA TGTGCCAGCAGTCTGACCCAAGGACTAGCGGGAATCTACGAGCAGTACTTC. Its protein is CASSLTQGLAGIYEQYF.